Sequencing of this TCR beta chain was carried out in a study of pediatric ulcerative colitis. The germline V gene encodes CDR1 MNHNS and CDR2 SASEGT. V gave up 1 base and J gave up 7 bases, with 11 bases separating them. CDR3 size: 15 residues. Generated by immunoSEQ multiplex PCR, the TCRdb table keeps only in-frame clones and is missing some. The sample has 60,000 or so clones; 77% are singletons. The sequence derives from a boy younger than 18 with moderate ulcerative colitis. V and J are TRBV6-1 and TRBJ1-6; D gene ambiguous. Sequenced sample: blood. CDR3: CASSEGRRINSPLHF. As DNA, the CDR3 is TGTGCCAGCAGTGAAGGGCGCAGGATAAATTCACCCCTCCACTTT.